Below are 4 T cell receptor beta chains sequenced from a single sample in a study of cytomegalovirus exposure and HLA in healthy donors. Primers included in the PCR were 60 Vbeta and 13 Jbeta primers. Sequenced by immunoSEQ multiplex PCR; TCRdb stores in-frame clones only, minus some. The repertoire includes roughly 71,000 clones, about 78% of them detected once, and 2.5% to 3.5% sits in the top ten. The sample taken for sequencing was PBMCs. The source is a girl aged 5-17 years in good health and CMV-seropositive.

V and J are TRBV6-1 and TRBJ2-1; TRBD1 is a possible D gene (5 bases). In germline, CDR1 is MNHNS, CDR2 SASEGT. This CDR3 has 14 residues. Deletions cut 6 bases from V and 8 bases from J, with 17 bases between. CDR3 protein: CASRSIGQGYEQFF. The CDR3 coding sequence is TGTGCCAGCAGGAGTATTGGGCAGGGATATGAGCAGTTCTTC.

The V call is TRBV4-1, the J call TRBJ2-5, with 8 bases that match TRBD2. The CDR3 is 16 amino acids. V lost 3 bases and J lost 4; bases outside the gene matches: 10. From germline, CDR1 is MGHRA and CDR2 YSYEKL. CDR3 amino acids: CASSQEDSGVRETQYF. The DNA for the CDR3 is TGCGCCAGCAGCCAGGAGGATAGCGGGGTCCGAGAGACCCAGTACTTC.

This sequence joins TRBV6-5 and TRBJ1-2, with D perhaps matching TRBD1 (6 bases). Trimming left V 6 bases short and J 6 bases short, with 17 bases between. Germline CDR1 reads MNHEY; CDR2 reads SVGAGI. The CDR3 length is 14 residues. CDR3 region: CASSYNDRQNGYTF. The CDR3 DNA reads TGTGCCAGCAGCTACAACGACAGGCAGAATGGCTACACCTTC.

The genes are TRBV10-3 and TRBJ2-7, with 7 bases aligning to TRBD1. The CDR3 spans 14 residues. V lost 2 bases, J lost 2 bases, and 3 bases stayed unmatched. CDR1 is ENHRY, CDR2 SYGVKD, per germline. The CDR3 reads CAISEGTATYEQYF. CDR3 bases: TGTGCCATCAGTGAGGGGACAGCGACCTACGAGCAGTACTTC.